Reported below is one TCR beta chain. How the authors handled the data: Scientists estimated how many nucleated cells there were by amplifying reference gene primers. Profiling relied on immunoSEQ multiplex PCR, and the TCRdb table lists in-frame clones only, not all of them. For V, J and clone size, that table is used; D and trimming come from the DNA. Among 120,000 to 150,000 clones listed, approximately 80% were seen once. The data were taken from a study of blood T cell repertoires in COVID-19. About the study: PBMCs, B-cell-depleted T cells, or T cells provided the cDNA or gDNA that made up the material.

Trimming at V came to 7 bases and at J to 2 bases, leaving 8 bases not matched to a gene. Germline loops: CDR1 MDHEN, CDR2 SYDVKM. This CDR3 region has 16 residues. The chain carries TRBV28 and TRBJ2-3; 11 bases fit TRBD2. The sequence came from a woman aged 40 to 50 with active or convalescent COVID-19. What was sequenced was peripheral blood. The CDR3 DNA sequence: TGTGCCAGCAATACACTAGCGGGGGCTAACACAGATACGCAGTATTTT. This sequence encodes CASNTLAGANTDTQYF.